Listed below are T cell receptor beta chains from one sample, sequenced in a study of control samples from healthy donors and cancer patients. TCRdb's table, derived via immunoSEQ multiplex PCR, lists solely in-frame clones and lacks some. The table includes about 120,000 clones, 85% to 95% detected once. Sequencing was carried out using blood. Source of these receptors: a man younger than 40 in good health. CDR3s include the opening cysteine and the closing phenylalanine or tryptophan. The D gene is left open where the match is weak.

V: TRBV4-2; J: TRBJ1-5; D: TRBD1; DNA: TGTGCCAGCAGCCCCCTCGAAGACAGGGCCGAGGGCAATCAGCCCCAGCATTTT; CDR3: CASSPLEDRAEGNQPQHF
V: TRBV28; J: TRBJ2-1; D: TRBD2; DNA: TGTGCCAGCAGGCATCTAGCGGGTACCAAAAGCCCCCACAATGAGCAGTTCTTC; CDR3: CASRHLAGTKSPHNEQFF
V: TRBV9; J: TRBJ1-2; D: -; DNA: TGTGCCAGCAGCTGGGACGGACACTATGGCTACACCTTC; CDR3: CASSWDGHYGYTF
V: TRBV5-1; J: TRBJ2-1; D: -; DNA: TGCGCCAGCAGCTTGAGTCTAGGTTACGGGGGACAATACAATGAGCAGTTCTTC; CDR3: CASSLSLGYGGQYNEQFF
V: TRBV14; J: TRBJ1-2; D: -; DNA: TGTGCCAGCAGCCCTATACAGGATACGGAAGGCTACACCTTC; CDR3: CASSPIQDTEGYTF
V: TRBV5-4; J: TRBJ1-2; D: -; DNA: TGTGCCAGCAGGGGCCCGGGACGTCCAGATGGCTACACCTTC; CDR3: CASRGPGRPDGYTF
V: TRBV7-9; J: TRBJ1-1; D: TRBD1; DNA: TGTGCCAGCAGCTTCCTATTCGGGACAGATGGGAGTGAAGCTTTCTTT; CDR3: CASSFLFGTDGSEAFF
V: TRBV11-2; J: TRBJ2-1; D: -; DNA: TGTGCCAGCACAAGGACGCCCAGCTCCTACAATGAGCAGTTCTTC; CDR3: CASTRTPSSYNEQFF
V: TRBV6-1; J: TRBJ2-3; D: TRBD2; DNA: TGTGCCAGCAGTGAACTAGCGGGGGCCACAGATACGCAGTATTTT; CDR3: CASSELAGATDTQYF
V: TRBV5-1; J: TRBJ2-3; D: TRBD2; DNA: TGCGCCAGCAGCCCCACGGGTTACCCCCGGACTAGCGGGGGAGTGGAAACAGATACGCAGTATTTT; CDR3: CASSPTGYPRTSGGVETDTQYF
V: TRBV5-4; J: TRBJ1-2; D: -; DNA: TGTGCCAGCAGCCTCCCCGGGGAATATGGCTACACCTTC; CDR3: CASSLPGEYGYTF
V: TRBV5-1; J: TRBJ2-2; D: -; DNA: TGCGCCAGCTCGATTACCGGGGAGCTGTTTTTT; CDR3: CASSITGELFF